This passage covers 29 T cell receptor beta chains from one sample sequenced in a study of blood T cell repertoires in COVID-19. Data came from immunoSEQ multiplex PCR; TCRdb stores just in-frame clones and leaves some out. The sample lists about 40,000 clones; about 80% were seen once. The specimen sequenced was peripheral blood. The receptors originated from a woman aged 60-70 years with acute or convalescent COVID-19.

This chain uses TRBV19 with TRBJ2-7; TRBD1 is a possible D gene (6 bases). Trimming left V 5 bases short and J 3 bases short, with 23 bases between. The CDR3 is made up of 17 amino acids. Germline values: CDR1 LNHDA, CDR2 SQIVND (reference sequence). CDR3 protein: CASSPRARGGKVYEQYF. For the CDR3, the DNA is TGTGCCAGTAGTCCCAGGGCCAGGGGCGGAAAGGTCTACGAGCAGTACTTC.

The V gene is TRBV15, the J gene TRBJ1-2; 7 bases align to TRBD1. Germline trimming cut 1 base from V and 7 bases from J; bases unmatched to any gene: 6. The germline V gene encodes CDR1 LNHNV and CDR2 YYDKDF (reference sequence). There are 14 residues in the CDR3. The CDR3 region is CATSRGDDRAGYTF. The CDR3 DNA sequence: TGTGCCACCAGCAGAGGCGATGACAGGGCTGGCTACACCTTC.

In its sample, this clone was seen once. In DNA, the CDR3 is TGTGCCAGCACCCCGGGGGGGCTCGCGTCCTACAATGAGCAGTTCTTC. Residues: CASTPGGLASYNEQFF. The J gene is TRBJ2-1, the V gene TRBV28; 8 positions match TRBD2. J gave up 1 base and V 7 bases, and 9 bases lay outside the gene matches. CDR1 is MDHEN and CDR2 is SYDVKM in the germline V gene. The CDR3 has 16 amino acids. The full variable domain, completed using reference TRBV28 and TRBJ2-1, is DVKVTQSSRYLVKRTGEKVFLECVQDMDHENMFWYRQDPGLGLRLIYFSYDVKMKEKGDIPEGYSVSREKKERFSLILESASTNQTSMYLCASTPGGLASYNEQFFGPGTRLTVL.

V and J are TRBV18 and TRBJ2-6; no definite D call. Germline values: CDR1 KGHSH, CDR2 LQKENI. This CDR3 spans 15 amino acids. Trimming removed 3 bases at V and 0 bases at J, with 6 bases between. This CDR3 reads CASSPWASGANVLTF. The CDR3 bases are TGTGCCAGCTCACCCTGGGCCTCTGGGGCCAACGTCCTGACTTTC.

The table lists this clone with a few counts. The chain uses TRBV7-6 and TRBJ2-1, with TRBD2 matching over 12 bases. V shed 1 base and J 7 bases; nucleotides not matched to a gene: 8. CDR3 length: 17 residues. The germline CDR1 and CDR2 sequences are SGHVS and FNYEAQ. CDR3 protein: CASSLGSTSGSWNEQFF. In DNA form, the CDR3 reads TGTGCCAGCAGCTTAGGGTCGACTAGCGGGAGCTGGAATGAGCAGTTCTTC.

The chain carries TRBV28 and TRBJ1-2; unclear D gene. CDR1 and CDR2 (germline): MDHEN, SYDVKM. The CDR3 sequence is 14 residues long. V lost 2 bases to trimming and J lost 4 bases, with 11 bases between them. The CDR3, as DNA: TGTGCCAGCAGTTTAAGTCAGGATGGCTATGGCTACACCTTC. This translates into CASSLSQDGYGYTF.

The chain joins TRBV15 to TRBJ2-7, with D uncertain. The V gene lost 0 bases and the J gene lost 3 bases, with 9 bases spanning the gap. Germline V CDR1 and CDR2: LNHNV, YYDKDF (reference sequence). The CDR3 contains 14 residues. This CDR3 reads CATSREMAVYEQYF. The CDR3 bases are TGTGCCACCAGCAGAGAGATGGCGGTCTACGAGCAGTACTTC.

J is TRBJ2-7 and V is TRBV3-1 (or the pseudogene TRBV3-2); 7 positions agree with TRBD1. CDR1 LGHDT and CDR2 YNNKEL come from the germline V gene (reference sequence). V lost 3 bases to trimming and J lost 1 base; unmatched junction nucleotides: 12. The CDR3 runs to 17 residues. For the CDR3, the DNA is TGTGCCAGCAGCCATGCTCCCGGGACAGCGCTTTCCTACGAGCAGTACTTC. The encoded protein is CASSHAPGTALSYEQYF.

The chain is built from TRBV2 and TRBJ2-6; the match to TRBD1 covers 8 bases. The V segment lost 5 bases and the J segment 0 bases; nucleotides outside the gene matches: 6. This CDR3 region has 17 residues. Germline CDR1 and CDR2: SNHLY and FYNNEI. CDR3 loop: CASSLTGGNSGANVLTF. The CDR3 nucleotides read TGTGCCAGCAGTCTTACAGGGGGGAACTCTGGGGCCAACGTCCTGACTTTC. The variable domain in full, completed from reference TRBV2 and TRBJ2-6, reads EPEVTQTPSHQVTQMGQEVILRCVPISNHLYFYWYRQILGQKVEFLVSFYNNEISEKSEIFDDQFSVERPDGSNFTLKIRSTKLEDSAMYFCASSLTGGNSGANVLTFGAGSRLTVL.

The chain joins TRBV3-1 (or the pseudogene TRBV3-2) to TRBJ1-2, with 7 bases identical to TRBD1. V trimming: 5 bases; J trimming: 1 base; junction bases outside the gene matches: 7. Germline loops: CDR1 LGHDT, CDR2 YNNKEL (reference sequence). The CDR3 consists of 15 residues. The CDR3 spells CASSAPGQLNYGYTF. The CDR3, as DNA: TGTGCCAGCAGCGCCCCGGGACAGCTTAACTATGGCTACACCTTC.

The chain employs TRBV6-5 and TRBJ1-1, with 7 bases matching TRBD1. This CDR3 spans 15 amino acids. V lost 7 bases and J lost 2; bases outside the gene matches: 10. CDR1 and CDR2 from the germline V gene are MNHEY and SVGAGI. CDR3 sequence (DNA): TGTGCCAGCACTCCCTCGAGAGGGGGCAACACTGAAGCTTTCTTT. It translates to CASTPSRGGNTEAFF.

This clone was seen once. V is TRBV6-4 and J is TRBJ1-5; no definite D call. The CDR3 runs to 15 residues. Trimming removed 4 bases from V and 1 base from J, with 11 bases in between. Germline V gene data show CDR1 as MRHNA and CDR2 as SNTAGT. The CDR3 DNA is TGTGCCAGCAGTGTAACTTCCATGAGCAATCAGCCCCAGCATTTT. Amino acids: CASSVTSMSNQPQHF.

Here the CDR3 DNA reads TGTGCCAGCAGATTAGCGGGAGGGCCCTCTAATGAGCAGTTCTTC. Protein sequence: CASRLAGGPSNEQFF. V usage is TRBV6-5 and J usage is TRBJ2-1; 11 nucleotides line up with TRBD2. Per the germline V gene, CDR1 is MNHEY and CDR2 is SVGAGI. The CDR3 spans 15 residues. J gave up 7 bases and V 6 bases, and 8 bases lay outside the gene matches.

The V and J genes are TRBV28 and TRBJ2-7; D perhaps matches TRBD2 (5 bases). Germline V gene sequence: CDR1 MDHEN, CDR2 SYDVKM. With 4 bases removed from V and 4 bases from J, the gap between germline ends came to 26 bases. The CDR3 covers 18 residues. CDR3 sequence: CASSSPGRGGAEDYEQYF. CDR3 DNA sequence: TGTGCCAGCAGTTCACCTGGTAGAGGCGGTGCGGAGGATTACGAGCAGTACTTC.

In its sample, this clone was seen a few times. The CDR3, as DNA: TGCGCCAGCAGTGAGTCATCAGGCCCTCACGAGCAGTACTTC. It specifies CASSESSGPHEQYF. This sequence joins TRBV10-1 and TRBJ2-7, with unresolved D. Looked up from germline, CDR1 is WNHNN and CDR2 is SYGVQD (reference sequence). The CDR3 contains 14 residues. V shed 0 bases and J shed 5 bases, with 11 bases lying between them.

This chain joins TRBV3-1 (or the pseudogene TRBV3-2) and TRBJ1-6, with D uncertain. Germline loops: CDR1 LGHDT, CDR2 YNNKEL (reference sequence). Trimming left V 2 bases short and J 10 bases short, with 6 bases between. This CDR3 has 12 residues. The CDR3 loop is CASSQQVSPLHF. DNA for the CDR3: TGTGCCAGCAGCCAACAGGTCTCACCCCTCCACTTT.

This sequence joins TRBV3-1 (or the pseudogene TRBV3-2) and TRBJ2-2, with 9 positions matching TRBD2. J was trimmed by 6 bases and V by 6 bases; bases with no gene match: 8. The CDR3 is 15 amino acids. Germline V gene lookup returns CDR1 LGHDT and CDR2 YNNKEL (reference sequence). The CDR3 here is CASRESGRRAGELFF. The CDR3 DNA follows: TGTGCCAGCAGGGAGAGCGGGAGGAGGGCCGGGGAGCTGTTTTTT.

The genes are TRBV19 and TRBJ1-5, with a possible D match to TRBD1 (5 bases). Germline CDR1 LNHDA, CDR2 SQIVND (reference sequence). CDR3 size: 16 residues. The V and J ends lost 3 bases and 4 bases respectively, with 16 bases between them. CDR3 amino acids: CASSMRGSRRNQPQHF. Here the CDR3 DNA reads TGTGCCAGTAGTATGCGGGGCAGTAGGCGAAATCAGCCCCAGCATTTT.

CDR3 in DNA: TGCGCCAGCAGCACGTGGGACAGGGGGCGAACAGATACGCAGTATTTT. This sequence encodes CASSTWDRGRTDTQYF. V is TRBV5-1 and J is TRBJ2-3; 12 bases line up with TRBD1. The ends lost 4 bases at V and 3 bases at J; junction bases unmatched: 6. Germline V gene data show CDR1 as SGHRS and CDR2 as YFSETQ. The CDR3 sequence is 16 residues long.

The rearrangement joins TRBV19 to TRBJ1-5; D not resolved. The germline V and J ends were trimmed by 0 bases and 5 bases, with 14 bases remaining between them. The CDR3 sequence is 16 residues long. Germline-derived CDR1 and CDR2 are LNHDA and SQIVND (reference sequence). CDR3 amino acids: CASSIEEHPAYQPQHF. DNA of the CDR3: TGTGCCAGTAGTATAGAGGAGCACCCCGCATATCAGCCCCAGCATTTT.

V gene TRBV30 combines with J gene TRBJ2-3; D not resolved. CDR3 length: 14 amino acids. Trimming cost V 3 bases and J 10 bases, with 20 bases left between them. Germline CDR1 reads GTSNPN; CDR2 reads SVGIG (reference sequence). CDR3 DNA sequence: TGTGCCTGGAGGGCCCTTCCGGTCGGGTCCTCGCAGTATTTT. Translation: CAWRALPVGSSQYF.

The J gene is TRBJ1-2, the V gene TRBV6-2 or TRBV6-3; D might be TRBD1 (5 bases). This CDR3 comprises 13 residues. The germline V gene encodes CDR1 MNHEY and CDR2 SVGEGT. V shed 2 bases and J shed 8 bases, with 12 bases lying between them. The CDR3 loop is CASSYGQGGGYTF. The CDR3 bases are TGTGCCAGCAGTTACGGGCAGGGCGGCGGCTACACCTTC.

This chain connects TRBV12-5 to TRBJ2-7; 9 bases match TRBD2. The CDR3 is 17 residues long. V lost 2 bases to trimming and J lost 0 bases; unmatched junction nucleotides: 8. CDR1 LGHNT and CDR2 FRNRAP come from the germline V gene. CDR3 sequence (DNA): TGTGCTAGTGGTTTGACAAGACTAGCGGAACCCTCCTACGAGCAGTACTTC. As protein: CASGLTRLAEPSYEQYF.

This clone was observed once. This sequence joins TRBV5-1 and TRBJ2-1, with 14 positions matching TRBD2. The germline gives CDR1 SGHRS, CDR2 YFSETQ. The CDR3 spans 15 residues. V gave up 4 bases and J gave up 9 bases; unmatched junction bases: 6. The CDR3 DNA reads as TGCGCCAGCAGCCCCGGGACTAGCGGGGGCGGTGAGCAGTTCTTC. It codes for CASSPGTSGGGEQFF.

The chain employs TRBV3-1 (or the pseudogene TRBV3-2) and TRBJ2-5, with D maybe TRBD1 (6 bases). Trimming removed 2 bases from V and 1 base from J, with 14 bases in between. The germline CDR1 and CDR2 sequences are LGHDT and YNNKEL (reference sequence). CDR3 length: 16 residues. As DNA, the CDR3 is TGTGCCAGCAGCCAAACTGGACAGATACTCCAAGAGACCCAGTACTTC. Translation: CASSQTGQILQETQYF.

This clone was recorded only once. The gene calls are TRBV6-1 and TRBJ1-4; weak D call: TRBD1 (6 bases). The CDR3 contains 17 residues. The V gene lost 0 bases and the J gene lost 8 bases, with 19 bases spanning the gap. Germline V gene data show CDR1 as MNHNS and CDR2 as SASEGT. The chain's CDR3 is CASSEAGGRPGEEKLFF. CDR3 DNA sequence: TGTGCCAGCAGTGAAGCGGGGGGGCGTCCCGGAGAGGAAAAACTGTTTTTT.

This rearrangement joins TRBV5-3 to TRBJ1-1; 9 nucleotides agree with TRBD1. TRBV5-3 is identified as an open reading frame with a role that is uncertain. The CDR3 is made up of 19 amino acids. Trimming removed 1 base from V and 4 bases from J; junction bases left unmatched: 17. DNA of the CDR3: TGTGCCAGAAGCTTGTTAGGCCGGGGTACTGGACAGGGGATCACTGAAGCTTTCTTT. Its protein is CARSLLGRGTGQGITEAFF.

This chain uses TRBV18 with TRBJ2-7; maybe TRBD2 (6 bases). Germline V gene data show CDR1 as KGHSH and CDR2 as LQKENI. This CDR3 has 14 amino acids. V dropped 0 bases and J dropped 1 base, with 7 bases sitting between them. In DNA form, the CDR3 reads TGTGCCAGCTCACCACCGGGACTGTCCTACGAGCAGTACTTC. Translated, it gives CASSPPGLSYEQYF.

This chain links TRBV6-2 or TRBV6-3 with TRBJ2-1; 8 bases match TRBD2. The CDR3 loop spans 14 amino acids. Germline V gives CDR1 MNHEY, CDR2 SVGEGT. Trimming took 5 bases from V and 5 from J; bases not matched to a gene: 5. CDR3 DNA: TGTGCCAGCAGTCAGCGGGGGCCTAACAATGAGCAGTTCTTC. Protein: CASSQRGPNNEQFF.